The next 18 T cell receptor beta chains were all read from a single sample in a study of T cell repertoires in cytomegalovirus infection. In TCRdb, the reads were re-called with MiXCR into one record per CDR3 protein. The data contain roughly 800,000 distinct CDR3 sequences, around 29% of them singletons. No antigen has been assigned to these receptors. Sequenced here: cultured CD8+ T cells from PBMCs, sampled from culture after CMV antigen stimulation. Every receptor here comes from a human donor in good health (CMV status not recorded). Some clones in this sample may be carry-over from other donors' samples.

The gene calls are TRBV6-2 or TRBV6-3 and TRBJ1-2; D is uncertain. The ends were cut back, 8 bases at V and 7 bases at J, with 17 bases in the middle. The CDR3 runs to 13 residues. Germline CDR1 reads MNHEY; CDR2 reads SVGEGT. In DNA form, the CDR3 reads TGTGCCAGCGCCGGAGACACCTCGGGTGGCTACACCTTC. Translated: CASAGDTSGGYTF.

There are many counts of this clonotype. The V and J genes are TRBV7-2 and TRBJ1-1, with TRBD1 as a possible D gene (5 bases). The germline gives CDR1 SGHTA, CDR2 FQGNSA. Trimming removed 1 base at V and 0 bases at J, with 18 bases between. CDR3 length: 18 residues. The CDR3 region has the DNA TGTGCCAGCAGCTTAGAGGTTCAGGGAGGTTACATGAACACTGAAGCTTTCTTT. It yields the protein CASSLEVQGGYMNTEAFF.

This clonotype was recorded at least ten times. This chain connects TRBV25-1 to TRBJ2-3; weak D call: TRBD1 (6 bases). CDR1 and CDR2 from the germline V gene are MGHDK and SYGVNS. This CDR3 has 16 amino acids. Trimming took 3 bases from V and 3 from J, leaving 16 bases between them. The DNA of the CDR3 is TGTGCCAGCAGTGACCAACAGGGACATTGGACAGATACGCAGTATTTT. It encodes CASSDQQGHWTDTQYF. Looking up the rest from reference TRBV25-1 and TRBJ2-3 gives the full variable domain: EADIYQTPRYLVIGTGKKITLECSQTMGHDKMYWYQQDPGMELHLIHYSYGVNSTEKGDLSSESTVSRIRTEHFPLTLESARPSHTSQYLCASSDQQGHWTDTQYFGPGTRLTVL.

This clonotype has just a few counts. The V gene is TRBV19, the J gene TRBJ1-2; a weak D match, TRBD1 (6 bases). The CDR3 length is 13 residues. Germline V CDR1 and CDR2: LNHDA, SQIVND (reference sequence). Trimming left V 7 bases short and J 7 bases short, with 16 bases between. CDR3 protein: CASNEGGAFGYTF. CDR3 coding DNA: TGTGCCAGTAACGAGGGGGGTGCGTTTGGCTACACCTTC.

The CDR3, as DNA: TGTGCCAGCAGCCCCATAACCCCCCTCGAGACCCAGTACTTC. It specifies CASSPITPLETQYF. This chain uses TRBV7-9 with TRBJ2-5; unclear D gene. Germline V lookup: CDR1 SEHNR, CDR2 FQNEAQ (reference sequence). The V end was cut by 5 bases, the J end by 5 bases, with 15 bases between. This CDR3 is built from 14 residues.

The CDR3 reads CASSLGTGLSNEKLFF. CDR3 nucleotides: TGTGCCAGCAGCTTGGGGACCGGGCTGTCTAATGAAAAACTGTTTTTT. The chain couples TRBV5-6 to TRBJ1-4, with no clear D. Deletions cut 0 bases from V and 3 bases from J, with 12 bases between. The CDR3 has 16 amino acids. Per the germline V gene, CDR1 is SGHDT and CDR2 is YYEEEE.

The J gene is TRBJ2-1, the V gene TRBV6-2 or TRBV6-3; TRBD1 or TRBD2 may be the D gene (6 bases each). CDR3 length equals 16 residues. The V end lost 8 bases, the J end lost 1 base, and 18 bases lay between the germline ends. Per germline, CDR1 MNHEY and CDR2 SVGEGT. CDR3 loop: CASRRLRGESYNEQFF. CDR3 DNA sequence: TGTGCCAGCCGCCGGCTGAGGGGGGAATCCTACAATGAGCAGTTCTTC.

This clonotype was detected only a few times. The chain recombines TRBV20-1 with TRBJ1-2; maybe TRBD1 (5 bases). Germline values: CDR1 DFQATT, CDR2 SNEGSKA (reference sequence). The CDR3 has 13 amino acids. V shed 5 bases and J shed 4 bases, with 14 bases lying between them. CDR3 loop: CSAPRRDGYGYTF. In nucleotides, the CDR3 is TGCAGTGCTCCACGACGGGACGGCTATGGCTACACCTTC.

The V gene is TRBV20-1, the J gene TRBJ1-2; 9 bases line up with TRBD1. This CDR3 has 13 residues. CDR1 and CDR2 from the germline V gene are DFQATT and SNEGSKA (reference sequence). With 7 bases clipped from V and 6 bases from J, the junction kept 9 bases outside the gene matches. CDR3 in amino acids: CSDYRGRGDGYTF. CDR3 bases: TGCAGTGACTACAGGGGGCGCGGGGATGGCTACACCTTC.

This clonotype was found a few times. This chain links TRBV7-6 with TRBJ1-2, with D perhaps matching TRBD1 (6 bases). Germline V gives CDR1 SGHVS, CDR2 FNYEAQ. Between the trimmed V and J ends, which lost 2 bases and 6 bases, there was a span of 10 bases. This CDR3 is 13 amino acids long. In DNA, the CDR3 is TGTGCCAGCAGCTTACCATCAGGGGATGGCTACACCTTC. It encodes CASSLPSGDGYTF.

This clonotype was observed a handful of times. The chain links TRBV11-2 to TRBJ1-1, with TRBD1 as a possible D gene (6 bases). The germline V gene encodes CDR1 SGHAT and CDR2 FQNNGV. Trimming removed 4 bases at V and 5 bases at J, with 11 bases between. The CDR3 sequence is 13 residues long. The CDR3 DNA reads TGTGCCAGCAGCTATCAGGACAGTACTGAAGCTTTCTTT. Translated: CASSYQDSTEAFF.

This clonotype appeared a few times. The J gene is TRBJ1-2, the V gene TRBV6-2 or TRBV6-3; D unclear. CDR1 is MNHEY and CDR2 is SVGEGT in the germline V gene. CDR3 length equals 11 residues. V was clipped by 8 bases and J by 3 bases, with 7 bases between them. CDR3 sequence (DNA): TGTGCCAGCGCCTCTTACTATGGCTACACCTTC. Translated, it gives CASASYYGYTF.

There are a few counts of this clonotype. V usage is TRBV29-1 and J usage is TRBJ1-2, with D possibly being TRBD1 (5 bases). Germline lookup yields CDR1 SQVTM and CDR2 ANQGSEA. The CDR3 has 11 amino acids. Between the trimmed V and J ends, which lost 7 bases and 11 bases, there was a span of 17 bases. The CDR3 DNA sequence: TGCAGCGCCCCGGCCGGCGGGGGGTACACCTTC. It is translated as CSAPAGGGYTF.

This clonotype was detected a few times. CDR3 bases: TGTGCCAGTCGGGGGAGTTACAATTCACCCCTCCACTTT. Translated, it gives CASRGSYNSPLHF. The V call is TRBV11-2, the J call TRBJ1-6; TRBD1 is a possible D gene (5 bases). CDR1 is SGHAT and CDR2 is FQNNGV in the germline V gene. This CDR3 is 13 amino acids long. Trimming took off 9 bases at V and 7 bases at J, with 13 bases between the two ends.

J is TRBJ2-5 and V is TRBV11-2; D is uncertain. The V end was cut by 7 bases, the J end by 2 bases, with 11 bases between. Germline V gene data show CDR1 as SGHAT and CDR2 as FQNNGV. The CDR3 is made up of 13 amino acids. This chain's CDR3 is CASNAWDQETQYF. CDR3 DNA: TGTGCCAGCAACGCCTGGGATCAAGAGACCCAGTACTTC.

This clonotype has a handful of counts. This chain connects TRBV5-1 to TRBJ2-5; no firm D call. Germline lookup yields CDR1 SGHRS and CDR2 YFSETQ. This CDR3 has 14 residues. V lost 1 base and J 0 bases, leaving 7 bases between the germline ends. The CDR3 DNA reads TGCGCCAGCAGCTTGATGGGGTACCAAGAGACCCAGTACTTC. It is translated as CASSLMGYQETQYF.

This clonotype was seen only a few times. This chain joins TRBV19 and TRBJ1-1, with D hard to call. V was shortened by 5 bases and J by 0 bases, with 13 bases between the two germline ends. This CDR3 region has 15 residues. Germline CDR1 is LNHDA and CDR2 is SQIVND (reference sequence). CDR3 DNA sequence: TGTGCCAGTAGTCCCCGGAGAGATATGAACACTGAAGCTTTCTTT. Protein sequence: CASSPRRDMNTEAFF.

In this sample, this clonotype turned up many times. The chain combines TRBV6-6 with TRBJ2-2; D is unclear. This CDR3 region has 13 residues. CDR1 and CDR2 from the germline V gene are MNHNY and SVGAGI (reference sequence). V lost 6 bases, J lost 2 bases, and 7 bases lay in between. The CDR3 sequence: CASRRINTGELFF. Written as DNA, the CDR3 is TGTGCCAGCAGGAGAATTAACACCGGGGAGCTGTTTTTT.